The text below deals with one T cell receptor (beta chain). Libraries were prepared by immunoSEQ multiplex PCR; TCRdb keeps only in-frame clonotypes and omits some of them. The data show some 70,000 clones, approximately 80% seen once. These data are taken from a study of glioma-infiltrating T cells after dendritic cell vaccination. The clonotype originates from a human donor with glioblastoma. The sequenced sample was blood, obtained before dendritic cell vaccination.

This CDR3 reads CASSLGDRGLSNQPQHF. The CDR3 bases are TGCGCCAGCAGCTTGGGGGACAGGGGGCTAAGCAATCAGCCCCAGCATTTT. The rearrangement joins TRBV5-1 to TRBJ1-5; 12 bases match TRBD1. The CDR3 is 17 amino acids. The trim removed 0 bases at V and 1 base at J, leaving 2 bases unmatched. Germline assignment: CDR1 SGHRS and CDR2 YFSETQ.